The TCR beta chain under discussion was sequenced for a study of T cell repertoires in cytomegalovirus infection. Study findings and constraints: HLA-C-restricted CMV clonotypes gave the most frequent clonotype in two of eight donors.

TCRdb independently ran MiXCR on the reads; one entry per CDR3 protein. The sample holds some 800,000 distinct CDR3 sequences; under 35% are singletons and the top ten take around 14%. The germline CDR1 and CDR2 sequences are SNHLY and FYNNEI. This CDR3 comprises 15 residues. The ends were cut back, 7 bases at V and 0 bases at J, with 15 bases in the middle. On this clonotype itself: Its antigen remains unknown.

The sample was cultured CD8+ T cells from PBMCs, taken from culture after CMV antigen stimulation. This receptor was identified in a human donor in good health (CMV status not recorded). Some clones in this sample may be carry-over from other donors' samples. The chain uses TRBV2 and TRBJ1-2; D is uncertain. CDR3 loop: CASTDPGRSNYGYTF. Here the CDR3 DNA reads TGTGCCAGCACCGACCCCGGACGTTCTAACTATGGCTACACCTTC.